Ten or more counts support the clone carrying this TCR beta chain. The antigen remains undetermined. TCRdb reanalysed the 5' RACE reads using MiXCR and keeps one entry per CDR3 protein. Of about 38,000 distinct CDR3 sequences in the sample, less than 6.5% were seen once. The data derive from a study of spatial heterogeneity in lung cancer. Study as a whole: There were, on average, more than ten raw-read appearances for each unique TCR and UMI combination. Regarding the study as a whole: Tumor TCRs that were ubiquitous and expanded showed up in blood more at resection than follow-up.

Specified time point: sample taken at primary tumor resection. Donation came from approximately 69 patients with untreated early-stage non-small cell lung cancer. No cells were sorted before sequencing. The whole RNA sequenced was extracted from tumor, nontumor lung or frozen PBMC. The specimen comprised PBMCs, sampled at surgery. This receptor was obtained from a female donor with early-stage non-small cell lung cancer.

The CDR3, as DNA: TGTGCCAGTACCGGACCCTATGGGAGGAGGGACACTGAAGCTTTCTTT. Its protein is CASTGPYGRRDTEAFF. V gene TRBV19 combines with J gene TRBJ1-1; D unclear. The ends were cut back, 7 bases at V and 3 bases at J, with 21 bases in the middle. This CDR3 comprises 16 residues. Germline loops: CDR1 LNHDA, CDR2 SQIVND (reference sequence). Based on the CDR3 plus reference TRBV19 and TRBJ1-1, the full variable domain is DGGITQSPKYLFRKEGQNVTLSCEQNLNHDAMYWYRQDPGQGLRLIYYSQIVNDFQKGDIAEGYSVSREKKESFPLTVTSAQKNPTAFYLCASTGPYGRRDTEAFFGQGTRLTVV.